This entry lists 11 T cell receptor beta chains sequenced from one sample in a study of read filtering for tumor transcriptome and immune sequencing. From around 0.4 ug of RNA, a library with molecular barcoded alpha/delta and beta/gamma adaptors was made. TCRdb passed the reads through MiXCR, listing each CDR3 protein once. The sample consists of 75,000 to 95,000 distinct CDR3 sequences, 20% to 25% of them appearing once. The specimen sequenced was a population of CD138-negative cells sorted from bone marrow. These receptors were taken from a donor over 35 with multiple myeloma.

Details on this clonotype: A much larger clone is a single base away; this may be a read error. The genes are TRBV2 and TRBJ1-4; D is unclear. The CDR3 has 14 residues. Germline values: CDR1 SNHLY, CDR2 FYNNEI. Here the CDR3 DNA reads TGTGGCAGCAGCCTCGGGGAGTCTGTTGAAAAACTGTTTTTT. Protein sequence: CGSSLGESVEKLFF.

Of note for this clonotype: A much larger clone differs from this one at a single base, so this may be a read error. This rearrangement joins TRBV9 to TRBJ2-1, with 7 bases fitting TRBD1. The CDR3 has 14 amino acids. The germline gives CDR1 SGDLS, CDR2 YYNGEE. V lost 3 bases to trimming and J lost 4 bases; unmatched junction nucleotides: 4. This CDR3 reads CASSAGTAYNEQFF. For the CDR3, the DNA is TGTGCCAGCAGCGCCGGGACAGCTTACAATGAGCAGTTCTTC.

In its sample, this clonotype was seen many times. This rearrangement joins TRBV12-3 or TRBV12-4 to TRBJ2-2, with unresolved D. The CDR3 is 15 residues long. Trimming took 4 bases from V and 0 from J, leaving 9 bases between them. In DNA, the CDR3 is TGTGCCAGCAGTTACGCGCAGGCGAACACCGGGGAGCTGTTTTTT. Protein: CASSYAQANTGELFF.

This clonotype was observed at least ten times. This chain links TRBV10-2 with TRBJ2-6; possible D gene TRBD1, 5 bases. The V gene's germline CDR1 is WSHSY and CDR2 SAAADI. Trimming took 6 bases from V and 4 from J, leaving 10 bases between them. The CDR3 loop spans 14 amino acids. The CDR3 loop reads CASRDKGGANVLTF. CDR3 sequence (DNA): TGCGCCAGCAGGGATAAGGGGGGGGCCAACGTCCTGACTTTC.

This clonotype was counted at least ten times. At one end, the junction sequence differs from germline, possibly due to a read error. J is TRBJ2-1 and V is TRBV24-1; 7 bases line up with TRBD2. The CDR3 extends over 14 amino acids. CDR1 is KGHDR, CDR2 SFDVKD, per germline. The CDR3 sequence: CATREGGSNNEQFF. The CDR3 nucleotides read TGTGCTACCAGGGAGGGAGGGTCTAACAATGAGCAGTTCTTC.

This clonotype was seen just once. Being one base from a much bigger clone, this may be a read error. The chain's CDR3 is CAGRGRSYNEQFF. The CDR3 nucleotides read TGTGCCGGACGGGGCAGAAGCTACAATGAGCAGTTCTTC. V and J are TRBV2 and TRBJ2-1, with D perhaps TRBD1 or TRBD2 (5 bases each). Germline-derived CDR1 and CDR2 are SNHLY and FYNNEI. Trimming shortened V by 11 bases and J by 3 bases, and 14 bases separated the two germline ends. This CDR3 has 13 residues.

This clonotype has only a few counts. The CDR3 here is CASSVVSGYTGELFF. The CDR3 DNA sequence: TGTGCCAGCAGCGTAGTGTCAGGATACACCGGGGAGCTGTTTTTT. The chain combines TRBV9 with TRBJ2-2; D is unresolved. The CDR3 totals 15 residues. Trimming took 0 bases from V and 3 from J, leaving 9 bases between them. CDR1 SGDLS and CDR2 YYNGEE come from the germline V gene.

In this sample, this clonotype turned up many times. CDR3 protein: CASTPERSNQPQHF. In DNA, the CDR3 is TGTGCCAGCACCCCTGAGCGTAGCAATCAGCCCCAGCATTTT. The chain carries TRBV28 and TRBJ1-5; no clear D gene. V was clipped by 7 bases and J by 0 bases, with 10 bases between them. The length of the CDR3 is 14 residues. Looked up from germline, CDR1 is MDHEN and CDR2 is SYDVKM.

V is TRBV4-2 and J is TRBJ2-1, with D possibly matching TRBD1 (6 bases). Germline CDR1 reads LGHNA; CDR2 reads YNFKEQ. Trimming removed 4 bases from V and 6 bases from J, with 16 bases in between. The CDR3 consists of 15 residues. The CDR3 region is CASSPGDRFLNEQFF. The CDR3 DNA reads as TGTGCCAGCAGCCCTGGCGACAGGTTTCTCAATGAGCAGTTCTTC.

This clonotype was detected ten times or more. This chain uses TRBV7-9 with TRBJ1-4, with 7 bases identical to TRBD1. V dropped 5 bases and J dropped 10; count of bases not matched to a gene: 13. Germline loops: CDR1 SEHNR, CDR2 FQNEAQ (reference sequence). This CDR3 has 15 residues. This chain's CDR3 is CASSRRQGEGAKLFF. The CDR3 region has the DNA TGTGCCAGCAGCCGCCGACAGGGAGAAGGAGCAAAACTGTTTTTT.

A few counts support this clonotype. The chain couples TRBV28 to TRBJ1-5; D is perhaps TRBD1 (6 bases). V lost 1 base, J lost 3 bases, and 13 bases lay in between. This CDR3 is 16 amino acids long. Germline CDR1 MDHEN, CDR2 SYDVKM. The CDR3 sequence is CASSLYMTGYNQPQHF. CDR3 coding DNA: TGTGCCAGCAGTTTATATATGACAGGTTACAATCAGCCCCAGCATTTT.